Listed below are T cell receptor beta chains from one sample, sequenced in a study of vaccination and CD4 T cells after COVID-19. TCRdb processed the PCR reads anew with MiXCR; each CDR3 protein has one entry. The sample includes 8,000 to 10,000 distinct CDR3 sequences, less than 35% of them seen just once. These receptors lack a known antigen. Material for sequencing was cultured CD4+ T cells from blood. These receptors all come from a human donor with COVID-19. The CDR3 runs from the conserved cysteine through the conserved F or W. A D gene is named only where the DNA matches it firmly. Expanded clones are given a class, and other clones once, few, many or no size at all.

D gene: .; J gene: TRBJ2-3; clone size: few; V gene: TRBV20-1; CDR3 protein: CSARLLGGARRTDTQYF; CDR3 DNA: TGCAGTGCTAGACTTCTCGGGGGCGCCCGACGCACAGATACGCAGTATTTT
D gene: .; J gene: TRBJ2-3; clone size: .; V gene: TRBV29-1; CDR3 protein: CSVKYGGQTDTQYF; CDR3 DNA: TGCAGCGTAAAATATGGGGGGCAGACAGATACGCAGTATTTT
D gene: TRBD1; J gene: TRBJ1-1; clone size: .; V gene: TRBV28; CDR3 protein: CASRGAKGALTEAFF; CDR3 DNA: TGTGCCAGCAGGGGGGCCAAGGGGGCGTTGACTGAAGCTTTCTTT
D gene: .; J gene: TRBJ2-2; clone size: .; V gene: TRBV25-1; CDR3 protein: CASSGRGAITGELFF; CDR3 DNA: TGTGCCAGCAGTGGTCGGGGGGCTATCACCGGGGAGCTGTTTTTT
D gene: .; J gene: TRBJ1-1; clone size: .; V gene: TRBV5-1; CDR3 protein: CASRQGGALNTEAFF; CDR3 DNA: TGCGCCAGCAGACAAGGGGGGGCATTGAACACTGAAGCTTTCTTT
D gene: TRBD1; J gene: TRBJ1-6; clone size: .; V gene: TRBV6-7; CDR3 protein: CASSYQGQGGTGNSPLHF; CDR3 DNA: TGTGCCAGCAGTTACCAGGGACAGGGGGGAACGGGGAATTCACCCCTCCACTTT
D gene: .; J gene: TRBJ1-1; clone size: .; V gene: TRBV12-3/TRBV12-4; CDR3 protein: CASSLGGQRNTEAFF; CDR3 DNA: TGTGCCAGCAGTTTGGGCGGACAGCGCAACACTGAAGCTTTCTTT
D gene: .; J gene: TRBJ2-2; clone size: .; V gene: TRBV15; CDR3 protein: CATSRGTGELFF; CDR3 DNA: TGTGCCACCAGCAGGGGAACCGGGGAGCTGTTTTTT
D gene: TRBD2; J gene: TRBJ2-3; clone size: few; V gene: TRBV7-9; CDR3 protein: CASSLAGGPADTQYF; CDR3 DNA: TGTGCCAGCAGCCTAGCGGGGGGGCCTGCAGATACGCAGTATTTT
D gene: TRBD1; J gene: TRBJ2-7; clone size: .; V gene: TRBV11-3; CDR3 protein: CASSHPGQAHRVVQYF; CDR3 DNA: TGTGCCAGCAGCCACCCGGGACAGGCTCATCGGGTCGTGCAGTACTTC
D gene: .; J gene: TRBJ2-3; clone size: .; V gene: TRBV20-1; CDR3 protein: CSAKTTTDTQYF; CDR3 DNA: TGCAGTGCTAAGACTACTACAGATACGCAGTATTTT
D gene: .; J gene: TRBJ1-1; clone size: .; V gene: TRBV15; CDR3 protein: CATSRGGDRGNTEAFF; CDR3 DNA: TGTGCCACCAGCAGAGGGGGTGACCGGGGGAACACTGAAGCTTTCTTT
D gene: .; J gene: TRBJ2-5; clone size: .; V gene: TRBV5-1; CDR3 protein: CASSLWDETQYF; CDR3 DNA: TGCGCCAGCAGCTTGTGGGATGAGACCCAGTACTTC
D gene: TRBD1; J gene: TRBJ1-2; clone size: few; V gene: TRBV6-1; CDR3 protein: CAIQDRNYGYTF; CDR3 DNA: TGTGCCATACAGGACAGGAACTATGGCTACACCTTC
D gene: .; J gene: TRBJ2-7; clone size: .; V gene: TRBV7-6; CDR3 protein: CASSLSDRLYEQYF; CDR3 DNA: TGTGCCAGCAGCTTATCGGACAGACTCTACGAGCAGTACTTC
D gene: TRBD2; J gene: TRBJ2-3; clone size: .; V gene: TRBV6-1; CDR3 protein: CASSETSGGHGSTDTQYF; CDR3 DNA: TGTGCCAGCAGTGAGACTAGCGGGGGACACGGAAGCACAGATACGCAGTATTTT
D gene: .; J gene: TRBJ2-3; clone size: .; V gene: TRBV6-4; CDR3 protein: CASSTGGPDTQYF; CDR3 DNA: TGTGCCAGCAGTACCGGGGGGCCAGATACGCAGTATTTT
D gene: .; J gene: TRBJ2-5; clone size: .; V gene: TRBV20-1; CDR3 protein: CSARALGQETQYF; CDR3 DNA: TGCAGTGCTAGGGCACTAGGCCAAGAGACCCAGTACTTC
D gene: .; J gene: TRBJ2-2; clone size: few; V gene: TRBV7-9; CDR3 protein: CASSLNVPVFGTENTGELFF; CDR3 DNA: TGTGCCAGCAGCTTAAACGTTCCCGTTTTTGGGACCGAGAACACCGGGGAGCTGTTTTTT
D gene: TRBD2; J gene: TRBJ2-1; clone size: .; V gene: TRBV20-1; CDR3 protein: CSATPLAVSYNEQFF; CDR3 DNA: TGCAGTGCTACACCACTAGCGGTCTCCTACAATGAGCAGTTCTTC
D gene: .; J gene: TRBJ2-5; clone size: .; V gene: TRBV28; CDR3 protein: CASSLYGINGETQYF; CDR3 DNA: TGTGCCAGCAGTTTATACGGGATTAACGGGGAGACCCAGTACTTC
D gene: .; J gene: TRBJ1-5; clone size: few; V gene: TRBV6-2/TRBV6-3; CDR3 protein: CASSYSPSGVHSNQPQHF; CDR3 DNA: TGTGCCAGCAGTTACTCGCCCTCAGGGGTCCATAGCAATCAGCCCCAGCATTTT
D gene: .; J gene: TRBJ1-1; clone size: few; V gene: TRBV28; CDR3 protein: CASTTGVKAFF; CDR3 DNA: TGTGCCAGCACGACAGGCGTTAAAGCTTTCTTT
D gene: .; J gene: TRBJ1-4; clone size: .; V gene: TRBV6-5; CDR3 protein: CASSYSGLNEKLFF; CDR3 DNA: TGTGCCAGCAGTTACTCCGGCCTTAATGAAAAACTGTTTTTT
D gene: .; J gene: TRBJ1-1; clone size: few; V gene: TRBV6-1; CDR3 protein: CASSAQGMATEAFF; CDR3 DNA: TGTGCCAGCAGTGCACAGGGAATGGCCACTGAAGCTTTCTTT
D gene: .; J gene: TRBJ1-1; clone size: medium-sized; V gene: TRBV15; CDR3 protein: CATSRAAAMNTEAFF; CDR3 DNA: TGTGCCACCAGCAGAGCGGCGGCAATGAACACTGAAGCTTTCTTT
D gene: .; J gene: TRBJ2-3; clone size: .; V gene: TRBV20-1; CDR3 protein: CSARGGQGTDTQYF; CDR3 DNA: TGCAGTGCCCGGGGGGGACAGGGAACAGATACGCAGTATTTT
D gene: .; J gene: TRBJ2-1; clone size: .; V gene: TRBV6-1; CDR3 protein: CASSVEGPYPNEQFF; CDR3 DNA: TGTGCCAGCAGTGTTGAGGGGCCCTACCCAAATGAGCAGTTCTTC
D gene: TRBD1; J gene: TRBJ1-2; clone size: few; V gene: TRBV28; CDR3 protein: CATNTGDYGYTF; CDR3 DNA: TGTGCCACGAATACAGGGGACTATGGCTACACCTTC
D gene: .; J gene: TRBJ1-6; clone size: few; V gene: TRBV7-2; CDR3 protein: CASSSPRTVSSYNSPLHF; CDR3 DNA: TGTGCCAGCAGCTCCCCTCGGACAGTCAGCTCCTATAATTCACCCCTCCACTTT
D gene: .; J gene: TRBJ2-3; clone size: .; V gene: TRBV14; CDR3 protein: CASSNRDGRTDTQYF; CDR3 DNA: TGTGCCAGCAGTAACCGGGACGGACGCACAGATACGCAGTATTTT
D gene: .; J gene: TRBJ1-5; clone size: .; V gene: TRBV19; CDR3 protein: CASSAGGGPNQPQHF; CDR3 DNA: TGTGCCAGTAGTGCCGGAGGGGGGCCTAATCAGCCCCAGCATTTT
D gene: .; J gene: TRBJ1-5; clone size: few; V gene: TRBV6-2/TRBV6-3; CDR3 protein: CASTQPGIGSNQPQHF; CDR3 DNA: TGTGCCAGCACTCAACCGGGAATCGGGAGCAATCAGCCCCAGCATTTT
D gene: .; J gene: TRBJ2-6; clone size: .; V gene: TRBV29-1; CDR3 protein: CSVSLSSVGSRNSGANVLTF; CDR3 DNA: TGCAGCGTTTCATTGTCTAGCGTCGGGTCCCGAAACTCTGGGGCCAACGTCCTGACTTTC
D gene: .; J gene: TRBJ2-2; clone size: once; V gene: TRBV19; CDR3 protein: CASSISGWGHVTGELFF; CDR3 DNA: TGTGCCAGTAGTATATCTGGATGGGGGCATGTCACCGGGGAGCTGTTTTTT
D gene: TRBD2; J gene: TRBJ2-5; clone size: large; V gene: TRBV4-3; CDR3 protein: CASSQDFLAGAPLRETQYF; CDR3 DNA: TGCGCCAGCAGCCAAGATTTTCTAGCGGGGGCACCGCTCCGAGAGACCCAGTACTTC
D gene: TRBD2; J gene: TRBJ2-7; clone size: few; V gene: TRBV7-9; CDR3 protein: CASSLVVSSGDSYEQYF; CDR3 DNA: TGTGCCAGCAGCTTAGTGGTCTCTAGCGGGGACTCCTACGAGCAGTACTTC
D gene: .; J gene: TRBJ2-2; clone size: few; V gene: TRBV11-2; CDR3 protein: CASSLGVTGELFF; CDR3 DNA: TGTGCCAGCAGCTTAGGTGTCACCGGGGAGCTGTTTTTT
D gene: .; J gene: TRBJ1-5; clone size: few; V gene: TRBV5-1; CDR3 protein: CASSLEGAGSQPQHF; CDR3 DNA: TGCGCCAGCAGCTTGGAAGGGGCAGGGAGTCAGCCCCAGCATTTT
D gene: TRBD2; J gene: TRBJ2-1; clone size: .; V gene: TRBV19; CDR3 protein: CASSTVAGGTYNEQFF; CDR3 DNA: TGTGCCAGTAGTACGGTAGCGGGGGGAACCTACAATGAGCAGTTCTTC
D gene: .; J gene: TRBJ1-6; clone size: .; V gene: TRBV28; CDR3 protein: CASSGAVSNSPLHF; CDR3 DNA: TGTGCCAGCAGCGGAGCGGTTTCTAATTCACCCCTCCACTTT